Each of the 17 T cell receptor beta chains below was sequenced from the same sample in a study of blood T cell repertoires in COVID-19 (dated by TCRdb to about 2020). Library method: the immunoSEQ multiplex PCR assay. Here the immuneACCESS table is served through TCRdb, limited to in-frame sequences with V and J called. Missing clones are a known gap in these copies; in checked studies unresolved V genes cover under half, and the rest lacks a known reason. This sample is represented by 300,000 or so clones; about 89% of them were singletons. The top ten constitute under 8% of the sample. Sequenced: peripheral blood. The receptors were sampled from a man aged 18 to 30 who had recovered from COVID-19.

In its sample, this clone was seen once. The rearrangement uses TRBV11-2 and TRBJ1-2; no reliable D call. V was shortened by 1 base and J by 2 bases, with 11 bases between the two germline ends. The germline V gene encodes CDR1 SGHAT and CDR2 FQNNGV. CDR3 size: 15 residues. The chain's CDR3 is CASSLGPGSNYGYTF. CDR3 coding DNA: TGTGCCAGCAGCTTAGGGCCCGGGTCCAACTATGGCTACACCTTC.

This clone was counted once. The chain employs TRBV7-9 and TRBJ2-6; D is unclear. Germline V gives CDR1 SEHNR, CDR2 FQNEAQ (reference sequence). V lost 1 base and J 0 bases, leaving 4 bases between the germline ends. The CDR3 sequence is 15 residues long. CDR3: CASSLGVSGANVLTF. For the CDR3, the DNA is TGTGCCAGCAGCTTAGGAGTCTCTGGGGCCAACGTCCTGACTTTC.

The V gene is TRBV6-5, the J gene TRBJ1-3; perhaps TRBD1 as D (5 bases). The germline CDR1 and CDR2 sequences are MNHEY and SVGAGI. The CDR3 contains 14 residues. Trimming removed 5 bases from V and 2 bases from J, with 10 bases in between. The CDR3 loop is CASSMGEAGNTIYF. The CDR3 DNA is TGTGCCAGCAGTATGGGGGAGGCTGGAAACACCATATATTTT.

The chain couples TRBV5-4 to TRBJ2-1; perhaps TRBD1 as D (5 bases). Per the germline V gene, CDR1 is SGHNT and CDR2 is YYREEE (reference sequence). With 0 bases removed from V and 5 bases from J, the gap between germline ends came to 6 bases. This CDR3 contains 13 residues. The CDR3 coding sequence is TGTGCCAGCAGCTTGGGACAGCACAATGAGCAGTTCTTC. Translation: CASSLGQHNEQFF.

CDR3 in amino acids: CASSLEGQAGGYTF. Here the CDR3 DNA reads TGTGCCAGCAGCTTAGAGGGGCAGGCCGGGGGCTACACCTTC. The chain carries TRBV11-2 and TRBJ1-2; D might be TRBD1 (5 bases). The CDR3 sequence is 14 residues long. V was cut by 0 bases and J by 8 bases, with 13 bases left in between. Germline CDR1 is SGHAT and CDR2 is FQNNGV.

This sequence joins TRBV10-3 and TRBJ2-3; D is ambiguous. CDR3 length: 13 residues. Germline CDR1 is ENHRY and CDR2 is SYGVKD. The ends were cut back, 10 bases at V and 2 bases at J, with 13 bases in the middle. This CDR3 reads CATNARPTDTQYF. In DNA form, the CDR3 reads TGTGCCACCAACGCGAGGCCCACAGATACGCAGTATTTT.

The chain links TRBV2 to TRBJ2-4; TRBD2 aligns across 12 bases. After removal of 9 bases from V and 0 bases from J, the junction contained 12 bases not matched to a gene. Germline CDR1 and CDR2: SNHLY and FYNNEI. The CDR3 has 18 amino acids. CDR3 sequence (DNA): TGTGCCAGTAACCTCGGACTAGCGGGACTTCGAGCCAAAAACATTCAGTACTTC. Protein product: CASNLGLAGLRAKNIQYF.

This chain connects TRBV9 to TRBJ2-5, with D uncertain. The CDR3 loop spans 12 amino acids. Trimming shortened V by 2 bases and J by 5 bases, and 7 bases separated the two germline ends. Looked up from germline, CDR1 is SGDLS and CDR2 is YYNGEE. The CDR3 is CASSVVGETQYF. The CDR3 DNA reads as TGTGCCAGCAGCGTCGTCGGGGAGACCCAGTACTTC.

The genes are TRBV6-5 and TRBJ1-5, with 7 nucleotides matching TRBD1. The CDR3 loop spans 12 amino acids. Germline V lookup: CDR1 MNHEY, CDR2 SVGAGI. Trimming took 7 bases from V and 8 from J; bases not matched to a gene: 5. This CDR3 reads CASKQGGEPQHF. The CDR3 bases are TGTGCCAGCAAGCAGGGGGGCGAGCCCCAGCATTTT.

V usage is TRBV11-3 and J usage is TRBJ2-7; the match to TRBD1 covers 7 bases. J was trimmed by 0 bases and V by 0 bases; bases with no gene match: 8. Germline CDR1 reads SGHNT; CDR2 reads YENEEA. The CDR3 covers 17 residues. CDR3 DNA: TGTGCCAGCAGCTTAGATCGCCGACAGGGAAGCTCCTACGAGCAGTACTTC. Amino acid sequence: CASSLDRRQGSSYEQYF.

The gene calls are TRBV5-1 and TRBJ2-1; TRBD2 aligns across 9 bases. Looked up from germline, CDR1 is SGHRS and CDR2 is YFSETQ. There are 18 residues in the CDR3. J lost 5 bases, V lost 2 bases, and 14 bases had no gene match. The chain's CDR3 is CASSFSPGVAGADNEQFF. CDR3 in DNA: TGCGCCAGCAGCTTCTCCCCGGGGGTAGCGGGAGCCGACAATGAGCAGTTCTTC.

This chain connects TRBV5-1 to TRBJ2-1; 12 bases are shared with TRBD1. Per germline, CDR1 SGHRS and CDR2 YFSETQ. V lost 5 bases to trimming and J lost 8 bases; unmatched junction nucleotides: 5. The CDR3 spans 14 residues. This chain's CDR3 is CASRGQGASDEQFF. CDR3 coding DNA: TGCGCCAGCAGGGGACAGGGGGCGTCGGATGAGCAGTTCTTC.

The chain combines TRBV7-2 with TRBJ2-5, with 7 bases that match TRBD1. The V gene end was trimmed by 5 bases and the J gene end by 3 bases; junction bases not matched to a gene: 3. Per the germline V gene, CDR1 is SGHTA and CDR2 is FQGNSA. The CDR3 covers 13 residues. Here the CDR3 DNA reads TGTGCCAGCAGCCACGACAGGGAAGAGACCCAGTACTTC. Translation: CASSHDREETQYF.

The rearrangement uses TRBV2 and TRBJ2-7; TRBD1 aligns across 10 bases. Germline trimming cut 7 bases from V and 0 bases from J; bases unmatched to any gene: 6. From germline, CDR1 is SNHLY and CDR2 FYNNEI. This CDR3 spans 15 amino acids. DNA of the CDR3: TGTGCCAGCAAGACCGGGACAGGGGCCTCCTACGAGCAGTACTTC. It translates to CASKTGTGASYEQYF.

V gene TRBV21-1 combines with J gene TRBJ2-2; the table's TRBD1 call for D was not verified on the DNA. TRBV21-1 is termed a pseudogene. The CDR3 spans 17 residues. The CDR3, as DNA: TGTGCCAGCAGCAAGGGTAGACAGGGTTGGAACACCGGGGAGCTGTTTTTT. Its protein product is CASSKGRQGWNTGELFF.

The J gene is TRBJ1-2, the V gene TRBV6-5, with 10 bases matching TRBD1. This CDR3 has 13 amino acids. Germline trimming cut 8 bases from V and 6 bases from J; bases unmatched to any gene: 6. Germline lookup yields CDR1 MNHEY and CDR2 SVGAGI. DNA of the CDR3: TGTGCCAGCGTTCGGGACAGGGGAGATGGCTACACCTTC. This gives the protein CASVRDRGDGYTF.

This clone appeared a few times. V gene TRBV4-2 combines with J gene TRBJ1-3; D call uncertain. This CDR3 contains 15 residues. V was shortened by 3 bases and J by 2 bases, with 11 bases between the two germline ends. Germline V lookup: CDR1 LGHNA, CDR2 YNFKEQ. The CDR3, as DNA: TGTGCCAGCAGCCAGGAGGCAGGTGCTGGAAACACCATATATTTT. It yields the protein CASSQEAGAGNTIYF.